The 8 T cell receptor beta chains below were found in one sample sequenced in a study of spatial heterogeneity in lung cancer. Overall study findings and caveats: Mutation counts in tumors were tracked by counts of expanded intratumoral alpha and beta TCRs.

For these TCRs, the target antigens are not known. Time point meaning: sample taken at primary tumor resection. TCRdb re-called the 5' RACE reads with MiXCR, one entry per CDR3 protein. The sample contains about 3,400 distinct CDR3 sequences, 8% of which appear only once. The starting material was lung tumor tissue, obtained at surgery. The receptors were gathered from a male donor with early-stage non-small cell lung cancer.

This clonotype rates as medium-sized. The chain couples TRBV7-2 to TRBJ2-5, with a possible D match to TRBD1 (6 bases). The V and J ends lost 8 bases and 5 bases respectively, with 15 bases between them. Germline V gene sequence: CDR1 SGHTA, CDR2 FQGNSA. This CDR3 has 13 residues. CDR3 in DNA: TGTGCCAGCCGTCCTCAGGGGTGGGAGACCCAGTACTTC. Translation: CASRPQGWETQYF.

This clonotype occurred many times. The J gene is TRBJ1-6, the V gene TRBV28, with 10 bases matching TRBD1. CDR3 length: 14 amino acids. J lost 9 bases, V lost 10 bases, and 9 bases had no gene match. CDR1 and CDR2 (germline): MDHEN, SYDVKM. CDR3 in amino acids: CATRGQGLGSPLHF. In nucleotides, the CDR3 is TGTGCCACCCGGGGACAGGGGCTGGGTTCACCCCTCCACTTT.

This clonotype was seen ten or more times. The CDR3 protein is CASTLSGGSYNEQFF. In nucleotides, the CDR3 is TGTGCCAGCACCCTGAGTGGGGGGTCCTACAATGAGCAGTTCTTC. The J gene is TRBJ2-1, the V gene TRBV11-2; D might be TRBD2 (6 bases). Germline V CDR1 and CDR2: SGHAT, FQNNGV. V dropped 7 bases and J dropped 1 base, with 14 bases sitting between them. The CDR3 loop spans 15 amino acids. The full variable domain, with the rest looked up from reference TRBV11-2 and TRBJ2-1, is EAGVAQSPRYKIIEKRQSVAFWCNPISGHATLYWYQQILGQGPKLLIQFQNNGVVDDSQLPKDRFSAERLKGVDSTLKIQPAKLEDSAVYLCASTLSGGSYNEQFFGPGTRLTVL.

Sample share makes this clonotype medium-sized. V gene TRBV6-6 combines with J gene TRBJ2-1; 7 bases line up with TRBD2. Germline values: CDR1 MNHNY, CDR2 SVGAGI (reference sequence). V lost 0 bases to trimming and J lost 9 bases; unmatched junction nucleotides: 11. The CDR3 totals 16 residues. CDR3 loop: CASSYSLAGANGEQFF. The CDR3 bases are TGTGCCAGCAGTTACTCGCTGGCGGGAGCTAACGGTGAGCAGTTCTTC.

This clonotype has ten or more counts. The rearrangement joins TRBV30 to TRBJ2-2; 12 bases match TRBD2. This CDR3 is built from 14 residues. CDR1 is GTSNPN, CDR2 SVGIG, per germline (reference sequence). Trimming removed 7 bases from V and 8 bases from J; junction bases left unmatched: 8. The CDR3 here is CAFSSGRASGELFF. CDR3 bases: TGTGCCTTTTCTAGCGGGAGGGCTTCGGGGGAGCTGTTTTTT.

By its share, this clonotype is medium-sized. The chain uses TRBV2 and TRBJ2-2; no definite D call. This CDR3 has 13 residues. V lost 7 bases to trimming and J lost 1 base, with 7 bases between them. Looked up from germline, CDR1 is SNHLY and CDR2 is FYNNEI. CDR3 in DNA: TGTGCCAGCAAGGCGTTGAACACCGGGGAGCTGTTTTTT. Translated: CASKALNTGELFF.

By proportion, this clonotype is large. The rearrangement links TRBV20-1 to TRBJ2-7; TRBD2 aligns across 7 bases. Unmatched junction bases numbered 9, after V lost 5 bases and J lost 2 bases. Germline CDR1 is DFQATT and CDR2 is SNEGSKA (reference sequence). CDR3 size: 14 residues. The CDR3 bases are TGCAGTGCTGGGGGTTGGGAGGGCCCCTACGAGCAGTACTTC. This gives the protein CSAGGWEGPYEQYF.

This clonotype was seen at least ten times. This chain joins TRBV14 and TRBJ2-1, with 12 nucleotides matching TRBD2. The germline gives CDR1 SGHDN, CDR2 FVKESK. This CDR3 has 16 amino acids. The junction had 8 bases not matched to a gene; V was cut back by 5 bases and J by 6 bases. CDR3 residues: CASSEFTGLAGNEQFF. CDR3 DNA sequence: TGTGCCAGCAGCGAATTCACGGGACTAGCGGGCAATGAGCAGTTCTTC.